The rows below give T cell receptor beta chains drawn from one sample of a study of metastatic and nonmetastatic thyroid tumors. TCRdb called clones again from the PCR reads with MiXCR. This sample carries roughly 40,000 clones, less than 20% of them seen once, and the ten largest clones take roughly 22%. Sequenced material: blood. These TCRs come from a female donor with papillary thyroid cancer or a benign thyroid nodule (not recorded which). Some clones in this sample may be carry-over from other donors' samples. Both conserved end residues are part of each CDR3. The D gene is left open where the match is weak. Expanded clones get a size class; other rows say once, few or many, or leave the size out.

j_call v_call d_call clone_size cdr3_length cdr3_nt cdr3_aa
TRBJ1-1 TRBV11-2 TRBD1 - 16 TGTGCCAGCAGCGGAGATACAGGGGGTGACGGCACTGAAGCTTTCTTT CASSGDTGGDGTEAFF
TRBJ1-1 TRBV28 - few 13 TGTGCCAGCAGTCCGGCAGTACCTGGCGAAGCTTTCTTT CASSPAVPGEAFF
TRBJ2-2 TRBV10-3 - few 14 TGTGCCATCAGTGATGAGACTCCGACCGGGGATGTGGATTTT CAISDETPTGDVDF
TRBJ2-3 TRBV20-1 TRBD2 - 15 TGCAGTTCACTTGGTGGCGGGAGGGCGGCAGATACGCAGTATTTT CSSLGGGRAADTQYF
TRBJ2-7 TRBV29-1 - many 13 TGCAGCGTTGAAGGACACCACTCCTACGAGCAGTACTTC CSVEGHHSYEQYF
TRBJ2-7 TRBV6-1 - - 14 TGTGCCAGCAGTATTGGGGGTATCCCCTACGAGCAGTACTTC CASSIGGIPYEQYF
TRBJ2-7 TRBV19 - many 15 TGTGCCAGTAGTATAGCGGCGGCTGGGAACTACGAGCAGTACTTC CASSIAAAGNYEQYF
TRBJ1-2 TRBV7-2 TRBD1 - 14 TGTGCCAGCAGCTTAGGGCGACAGGGGGTTGGCTACACCTTC CASSLGRQGVGYTF
TRBJ2-3 TRBV6-2/TRBV6-3 - few 15 TGTGCCAGCAGTCCCTCTTGGGGGAGGACAGATACGCAGTATTTT CASSPSWGRTDTQYF
TRBJ2-5 TRBV5-1 TRBD1 many 15 TGCGCCAGCAGCCCCCGGGACAGGGGGCGAGAGACCCAGTACTTC CASSPRDRGRETQYF
TRBJ2-7 TRBV6-2/TRBV6-3 - many 16 TGTGCCAGCAGTTACTCGGACAGCCTACCTTTCAGGGAGCAGTACTTC CASSYSDSLPFREQYF
TRBJ1-2 TRBV7-8 TRBD1 many 15 TGTGCCAGCAGCCTAGGGGGCGCGGATAACTATGGCTACACCTTC CASSLGGADNYGYTF
TRBJ2-5 TRBV6-1 - few 15 TGTGCCAGCACCCAGGGGGAGGGACTGGGAGAGACCCAGTACTTC CASTQGEGLGETQYF
TRBJ1-6 TRBV6-1 - medium-sized 14 TGTGCCAGCAGTGCCGGGCCTTATAATTCACCCCTCCACTTT CASSAGPYNSPLHF
TRBJ1-5 TRBV19 - many 16 TGTGCCAGTAGCCCCCGGACCGTCTATAGCAATCAGCCCCAGCATTTT CASSPRTVYSNQPQHF
TRBJ1-5 TRBV7-2 - - 13 TGTGCCGGCAGCTATATACGCAATCAGCCCCAACATTTT CAGSYIRNQPQHF
TRBJ1-2 TRBV9 - many 12 TGTGCCAGTTACAGGGAGAAGAGCGGCTACACCTTC CASYREKSGYTF